Sequencing of this T cell receptor beta chain was carried out in a study of cytomegalovirus exposure and HLA in healthy donors. The germline V and J ends were trimmed by 8 bases and 6 bases, with 16 bases remaining between them. The CDR3 is made up of 13 amino acids. Germline lookup yields CDR1 ENHRY and CDR2 SYGVKD. This clone was counted between two and nine times. Its antigen is still unknown. Amplification used 60 Vbeta primers and 13 Jbeta primers. TCRdb's table, derived via immunoSEQ multiplex PCR, lists solely in-frame clones and lacks some. This table holds just over 150,000 clones, approximately 86% found once. Study results and limitations: A later analysis linked some 18,000 TCR beta sequences to HLA alleles at 0.05 false discovery rate. Per a prior analysis, the majority of TCR beta V segments were productive roughly 90% or roughly 30% of the time.

The sequencing input was PBMCs. The chain recombines TRBV10-3 with TRBJ1-2; possibly TRBD1 for D (5 bases). The sequence was collected from a woman aged 50 to 60 in good health and CMV-seropositive. CDR3 protein: CAISYGTSDGYTF. The DNA of the CDR3 is TGTGCCATCTCCTACGGGACTTCGGATGGCTACACCTTC.